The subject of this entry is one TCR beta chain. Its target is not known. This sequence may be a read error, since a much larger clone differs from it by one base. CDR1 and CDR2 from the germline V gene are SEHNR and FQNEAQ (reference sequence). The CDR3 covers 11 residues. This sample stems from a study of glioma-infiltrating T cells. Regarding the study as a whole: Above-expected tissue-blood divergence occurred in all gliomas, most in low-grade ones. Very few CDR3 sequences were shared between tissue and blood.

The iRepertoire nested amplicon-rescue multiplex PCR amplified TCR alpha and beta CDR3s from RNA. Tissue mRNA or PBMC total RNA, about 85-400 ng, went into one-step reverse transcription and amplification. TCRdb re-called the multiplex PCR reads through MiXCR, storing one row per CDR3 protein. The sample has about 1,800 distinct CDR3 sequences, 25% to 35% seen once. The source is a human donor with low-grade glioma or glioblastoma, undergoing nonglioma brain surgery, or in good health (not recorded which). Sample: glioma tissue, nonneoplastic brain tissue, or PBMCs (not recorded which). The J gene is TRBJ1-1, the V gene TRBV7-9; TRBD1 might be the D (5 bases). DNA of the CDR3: TGTGCCAGAAGCTGGGGGTCTGAAGCTTTCTTT. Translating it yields CARSWGSEAFF.